Sequencing of this T cell receptor beta chain was carried out in a study of shared clonotypes between healthy human individuals. The authors sequenced unsorted PBMC DNA on ten immunoSEQ deep assay plates. How the authors handled the data: For the immunoSEQ data, sequences were junction-only without quality scores, so filtering differed. Clones were read by immunoSEQ multiplex PCR, and TCRdb kept only the in-frame ones, dropping some. V, J and clone size were drawn from that table, and D and trimming were deduced from the DNA. Of about 490,000 clones in the sample, 76% were seen once. This clone was seen many times. Donors comprised only Caucasian adults living in Nashville, Tennessee. For unsorted samples, genomic DNA was extracted from approximately 90 million PBMCs. V was pared by 4 bases and J by 7 bases, with 19 bases between. Germline-derived CDR1 and CDR2 are GTSNPN and SVGIG (reference sequence). The length of the CDR3 is 14 residues.

This chain links TRBV30 with TRBJ1-1; possible D gene TRBD1, 5 bases. This TCR was recovered from a woman aged 40 to 49 in good health. Some clones in this sample may be carry-over from other donors' samples. The specimen was PBMCs. The CDR3 DNA follows: TGTGCCTGGACAGTCACAATGGGGCGGCTTGAAGCTTTCTTT. This sequence encodes CAWTVTMGRLEAFF.